The 26 T cell receptor beta chains given below trace back to one sample, sequenced in a study of CD8+ T cells in alopecia areata. Once RNA had been extracted, it was reverse transcribed into cDNA to act as the sequencing template. Repertoires were generated with immunoSEQ multiplex PCR, while TCRdb's copy carries only in-frame clones and drops some. The sample carries 140,000 to 150,000 clones, around 58% recorded once. This sample comprised CD4+ T cells sorted from blood, obtained at week 0. These receptors came from a human donor with alopecia areata.

This clone has just a few counts. The DNA of the CDR3 is TGCAGCGTTGATGGCGGGGGCGCTGAAGCTTTCTTT. Translated: CSVDGGGAEAFF. The V and J genes are TRBV29-1 and TRBJ1-1; possibly TRBD1 for D (6 bases). The CDR3 covers 12 residues. Germline lookup yields CDR1 SQVTM and CDR2 ANQGSEA. V was pared by 3 bases and J by 6 bases, with 11 bases between.

This clone appeared a single time. The chain carries TRBV7-3 and TRBJ2-2; a possible D gene is TRBD2 (8 bases). This CDR3 is built from 15 residues. Per the germline V gene, CDR1 is SGHTA and CDR2 is FQGTGA. Trimming removed 5 bases from V and 3 bases from J, with 13 bases in between. The CDR3: CASSPGGGHTGELFF. The CDR3 DNA reads TGTGCCAGCAGCCCGGGAGGGGGCCACACCGGGGAGCTGTTTTTT.

Only a few counts were recorded for this clone. V is TRBV18 and J is TRBJ1-2, with D perhaps matching TRBD1 (5 bases). The CDR3 is 15 amino acids. Per the germline V gene, CDR1 is KGHSH and CDR2 is LQKENI. Trimming pared 3 bases from V and 8 bases from J, leaving 19 bases between. The CDR3 loop reads CASSPTVDTSRGYTF. DNA for the CDR3: TGTGCCAGCTCACCGACAGTGGACACTTCTCGAGGCTACACCTTC. Using reference TRBV18 and TRBJ1-2 for the parts outside the CDR3, the full variable domain is NAGVMQNPRHLVRRRGQEARLRCSPMKGHSHVYWYRQLPEEGLKFMVYLQKENIIDESGMPKERFSAEFPKEGPSILRIQQVVRGDSAAYFCASSPTVDTSRGYTFGSGTRLTVV.

This clone came up a few times. The chain uses TRBV10-3 and TRBJ1-4; D is undetermined. The CDR3 runs to 15 residues. V was clipped by 5 bases and J by 5 bases, with 15 bases between them. CDR1 is ENHRY, CDR2 SYGVKD, per germline. CDR3: CAISSSGNKNEKLFF. CDR3 nucleotides: TGTGCCATCAGTTCCTCGGGTAATAAGAATGAAAAACTGTTTTTT.

The J gene is TRBJ2-1, the V gene TRBV29-1; D may be TRBD2 (6 bases). V was trimmed by 2 bases and J by 6 bases, leaving 8 bases between them. CDR3 length: 12 amino acids. Looked up from germline, CDR1 is SQVTM and CDR2 is ANQGSEA. CDR3: CSVELGGNEQFF. Written as DNA, the CDR3 is TGCAGCGTTGAACTCGGGGGCAATGAGCAGTTCTTC.

This clone showed up just a few times. The chain is built from TRBV11-2 and TRBJ2-3; D uncertain. Trimming removed 0 bases from V and 5 bases from J, with 3 bases in between. The V gene's germline CDR1 is SGHAT and CDR2 FQNNGV. This CDR3 region has 12 residues. The CDR3 DNA reads as TGTGCCAGCAGCTTAGATCTAGATACGCAGTATTTT. Amino acid sequence: CASSLDLDTQYF.

The rearrangement uses TRBV29-1 and TRBJ2-3; no firm D call. Trimming took 1 base from V and 2 from J, leaving 7 bases between them. The CDR3 runs to 13 residues. The germline gives CDR1 SQVTM, CDR2 ANQGSEA. The DNA of the CDR3 is TGCAGCGTTGAAGGACTTAACACAGATACGCAGTATTTT. Translating it yields CSVEGLNTDTQYF.

A few counts support this clone. This sequence joins TRBV4-3 and TRBJ2-3; 8 bases fit TRBD2. CDR1 LGHNA and CDR2 YSLEER come from the germline V gene. The CDR3 loop spans 17 amino acids. Losses at the gene ends were 4 bases for V and 11 bases for J; bases not matched to a gene: 20. The CDR3 loop is CASSRGPIRTSPGGQYF. CDR3 bases: TGCGCCAGCAGCCGCGGGCCCATACGGACTAGCCCCGGGGGGCAGTATTTT.

This chain uses TRBV5-6 with TRBJ2-3; D assignment may be TRBD1 or TRBD2 (5 bases each). The CDR3 runs to 15 residues. Germline lookup yields CDR1 SGHDT and CDR2 YYEEEE. V lost 4 bases and J 4 bases, leaving 16 bases between the germline ends. The CDR3 DNA reads as TGTGCCAGCAGCCGGGACGGGGCAGTCGCAGATACGCAGTATTTT. Residues: CASSRDGAVADTQYF.

The table lists this clone with a few counts. The V gene is TRBV5-1, the J gene TRBJ2-3; D may be TRBD2 (5 bases). Germline V CDR1 and CDR2: SGHRS, YFSETQ. Trimming took off 4 bases at V and 2 bases at J, with 8 bases between the two ends. The CDR3 has 13 residues. The chain's CDR3 is CASSLGDTDTQYF. The CDR3 bases are TGCGCCAGCAGCCTGGGAGACACAGATACGCAGTATTTT.

The chain recombines TRBV4-2 with TRBJ2-1; unclear D gene. The germline V gene has CDR1 LGHNA and CDR2 YNFKEQ. The CDR3 is made up of 15 amino acids. V was trimmed by 0 bases and J by 0 bases, leaving 6 bases between them. The chain's CDR3 is CASSQDTVSYNEQFF. In DNA, the CDR3 is TGTGCCAGCAGCCAAGATACAGTCTCCTACAATGAGCAGTTCTTC.

A note on this clone: This CDR3 is also generated by other DNA sequences in the sample. The rearrangement joins TRBV29-1 to TRBJ1-5; D might be TRBD1 (6 bases). Trimming took 4 bases from V and 2 from J, leaving 9 bases between them. CDR3 size: 13 residues. Germline lookup yields CDR1 SQVTM and CDR2 ANQGSEA. CDR3 coding DNA: TGCAGCGTTGGGTCAGGGGGCAATCAGCCCCAGCATTTT. Translating it yields CSVGSGGNQPQHF.

The table lists this clone with many counts. V is TRBV19 and J is TRBJ2-4; TRBD2 is a possible D gene (5 bases). The V and J ends lost 7 bases and 0 bases respectively, with 7 bases between them. CDR1 and CDR2 (germline): LNHDA, SQIVND (reference sequence). The CDR3 loop spans 13 amino acids. CDR3 protein: CASTDLAKNIQYF. CDR3 sequence (DNA): TGTGCCAGTACGGACTTAGCCAAAAACATTCAGTACTTC.

V gene TRBV6-5 combines with J gene TRBJ1-2; D is unclear. The CDR3 loop spans 12 amino acids. Germline V gene data show CDR1 as MNHEY and CDR2 as SVGAGI. V was clipped by 6 bases and J by 3 bases, with 8 bases between them. The CDR3 here is CASRDAHYGYTF. The DNA for the CDR3 is TGTGCCAGCAGGGACGCACACTATGGCTACACCTTC.

The chain has TRBV18 and TRBJ2-3, with TRBD2 matching 10 bases. There are 16 residues in the CDR3. Germline CDR1 and CDR2: KGHSH and LQKENI. J gave up 4 bases and V 1 base, and 5 bases lay outside the gene matches. The CDR3 spells CASSPRLAGAPDTQYF. As DNA, the CDR3 is TGTGCCAGCTCACCACGTCTAGCGGGGGCCCCAGATACGCAGTATTTT.

The V gene is TRBV29-1, the J gene TRBJ1-1; a weak D match, TRBD1 (6 bases). The germline CDR1 and CDR2 sequences are SQVTM and ANQGSEA. Trimming took 7 bases from V and 4 from J, leaving 19 bases between them. The CDR3 loop spans 14 amino acids. CDR3 protein: CSASSGQRVTEAFF. The CDR3 bases are TGCAGCGCCTCCAGCGGACAGCGAGTCACTGAAGCTTTCTTT.

The rearrangement joins TRBV25-1 to TRBJ1-1; a weak D match, TRBD1 (5 bases). The CDR3 runs 15 residues. V lost 1 base, J lost 4 bases, and 13 bases lay in between. Germline V gene sequence: CDR1 MGHDK, CDR2 SYGVNS. CDR3 protein: CASSELGVTRTEAFF. DNA for the CDR3: TGTGCCAGCAGTGAATTAGGGGTTACGCGCACTGAAGCTTTCTTT.

The rearrangement uses TRBV30 and TRBJ1-2, with 7 bases fitting TRBD1. J gave up 1 base and V 1 base, and 3 bases lay outside the gene matches. This CDR3 has 14 amino acids. Germline lookup yields CDR1 GTSNPN and CDR2 SVGIG (reference sequence). The CDR3 region is CAWSANRGNYGYTF. The CDR3 DNA is TGTGCCTGGAGTGCTAACAGGGGTAACTATGGCTACACCTTC. Filled out from reference TRBV30 and TRBJ1-2, the complete variable domain reads SQTIHQWPATLVQPVGSPLSLECTVEGTSNPNLYWYRQAAGRGLQLLFYSVGIGQISSEVPQNLSASRPQDRQFILSSKKLLLSDSGFYLCAWSANRGNYGYTFGSGTRLTVV.

This clone was seen only a few times. This chain links TRBV10-3 with TRBJ2-3; tentative D call: TRBD2 (6 bases). This CDR3 has 15 amino acids. Looked up from germline, CDR1 is ENHRY and CDR2 is SYGVKD. The V and J ends lost 2 bases and 4 bases respectively, with 13 bases between them. The CDR3 sequence is CAISEAGRFADTQYF. The CDR3 region has the DNA TGTGCCATCAGTGAGGCGGGACGATTCGCAGATACGCAGTATTTT.

V gene TRBV10-3 combines with J gene TRBJ2-6; 9 positions match TRBD1. Germline lookup yields CDR1 ENHRY and CDR2 SYGVKD. V lost 6 bases and J lost 4; bases outside the gene matches: 10. The CDR3 has 17 residues. The CDR3: CAIRPGQGGPGANVLTF. The CDR3 coding sequence is TGTGCCATCAGGCCGGGACAGGGAGGGCCCGGGGCCAACGTCCTGACTTTC.

V gene TRBV27 combines with J gene TRBJ2-7; D possibly corresponds to TRBD2 (6 bases). This CDR3 spans 14 amino acids. Looked up from germline, CDR1 is MNHEY and CDR2 is SMNVEV (reference sequence). V lost 5 bases and J lost 7, with 18 bases in between. CDR3 DNA sequence: TGTGCCAGCAGTCGCGCGGGGTTTGTCTTAGAGCAGTACTTC. Protein sequence: CASSRAGFVLEQYF.

The chain recombines TRBV29-1 with TRBJ1-4; tentatively, D is TRBD1 (6 bases). The CDR3 has 12 amino acids. CDR1 is SQVTM and CDR2 is ANQGSEA in the germline V gene. Trimming pared 7 bases from V and 9 bases from J, leaving 15 bases between. The CDR3 protein is CSGTDVGKKLFF. The CDR3 DNA is TGCAGCGGGACAGACGTCGGGAAAAAACTGTTTTTT.

The chain couples TRBV29-1 to TRBJ2-1; D unclear. V was trimmed by 7 bases and J by 7 bases, leaving 17 bases between them. Germline V gene data show CDR1 as SQVTM and CDR2 as ANQGSEA. This CDR3 spans 13 amino acids. Written as DNA, the CDR3 is TGCAGCGCGAGTCGAGGTTTGGTGAATGAGCAGTTCTTC. It codes for CSASRGLVNEQFF.

The chain has TRBV10-3 and TRBJ2-2; D gene unclear. The CDR3 totals 13 residues. V dropped 5 bases and J dropped 3 bases, with 7 bases sitting between them. Germline V CDR1 and CDR2: ENHRY, SYGVKD. CDR3 nucleotide sequence: TGTGCCATCAGTCCCTTTGACACCGGGGAGCTGTTTTTT. Its protein product is CAISPFDTGELFF.

This rearrangement joins TRBV29-1 to TRBJ1-1, with D unclear. The V gene lost 6 bases and the J gene lost 4 bases, with 6 bases spanning the gap. The germline V gene has CDR1 SQVTM and CDR2 ANQGSEA. The CDR3 extends over 10 amino acids. The CDR3 nucleotides are TGCAGCGTCCTCTTCACTGAAGCTTTCTTT. Translation gives CSVLFTEAFF.

This clone was observed a few times. The chain links TRBV25-1 to TRBJ1-1; 7 bases are a match to TRBD1. Germline CDR1 reads MGHDK; CDR2 reads SYGVNS. This CDR3 comprises 13 residues. V lost 7 bases to trimming and J lost 1 base; unmatched junction nucleotides: 3. The DNA of the CDR3 is TGTGCCAGCAACAGACAGGGGAACACTGAAGCTTTCTTT. This translates into CASNRQGNTEAFF.